Here is one T cell receptor (beta chain) with its context. The antigen is not known. Clones were sequenced by immunoSEQ multiplex PCR, and TCRdb holds only the in-frame ones, with some missing. The sample lists 20,000 to 25,000 clones; roughly 92% were seen once. Repertoires were sampled repeatedly during chemoradiotherapy. The data originate from a study of chemoradiotherapy in HPV16-positive cancers. Germline V lookup: CDR1 KGHSH, CDR2 LQKENI. Trimming pared 1 base from V and 3 bases from J, leaving 13 bases between. This CDR3 region has 15 residues. General study results and limits: During treatment, candidate HPV-specific clones and E7-related motifs expanded in tumor. Functional assays defining HPV-specific T cells used only two HPV16-positive patients.

The clonotype originates from a human donor with HPV-associated anogenital cancer. The chain uses TRBV18 and TRBJ2-7, with a possible D match to TRBD2 (5 bases). Sample: blood, taken from a patient who underwent chemoradiotherapy. For the CDR3, the DNA is TGTGCCAGCTCACCACTCGGGGTTCAGTACTACGAGCAGTACTTC. This gives the protein CASSPLGVQYYEQYF.